The 17 T cell receptor beta chains reported below all come from one sample, sequenced in a study of blood T cell repertoires in COVID-19. TCRdb keeps only in-frame clones here, not all; method: immunoSEQ multiplex PCR. Here the sample spans about 150,000 clones, roughly 88% being singletons. Sequencing input: PBMCs or T cells enriched from blood (not recorded which). These receptors were obtained from a man in his 70s who had been exposed to COVID-19.

The chain uses TRBV6-5 and TRBJ1-1; 11 bases align to TRBD1. The CDR3 sequence is 15 residues long. The V gene's germline CDR1 is MNHEY and CDR2 SVGAGI. The junction had 13 bases not matched to a gene; V was cut back by 8 bases and J by 8 bases. The CDR3 is CASYTGTGGGQEAFF. The CDR3 DNA follows: TGTGCCAGCTATACCGGGACAGGGGGGGGGCAGGAAGCTTTCTTT.

This chain links TRBV5-6 with TRBJ2-7, with 7 bases aligning to TRBD2. The CDR3 loop spans 14 amino acids. The V gene end was trimmed by 5 bases and the J gene end by 0 bases; junction bases not matched to a gene: 5. Looked up from germline, CDR1 is SGHDT and CDR2 is YYEEEE. CDR3 sequence: CASRTSRGSYEQYF. The CDR3 DNA reads as TGTGCCAGCAGGACTAGCCGGGGCTCCTACGAGCAGTACTTC.

This chain's CDR3 is CASSLGQRVSGNTIYF. CDR3 sequence (DNA): TGCGCCAGCAGCTTGGGACAGCGCGTCTCTGGAAACACCATATATTTT. The chain is built from TRBV5-1 and TRBJ1-3, with D maybe TRBD1 (5 bases). Germline lookup yields CDR1 SGHRS and CDR2 YFSETQ. Trimming shortened V by 0 bases and J by 0 bases, and 10 bases separated the two germline ends. There are 16 residues in the CDR3.

The genes are TRBV5-1 and TRBJ2-7, with 8 positions matching TRBD1. Trimming at V came to 2 bases and at J to 10 bases, leaving 8 bases not matched to a gene. Germline lookup yields CDR1 SGHRS and CDR2 YFSETQ. The CDR3 covers 13 residues. The CDR3 protein is CASSFDDRGFQYF. CDR3 sequence (DNA): TGCGCCAGCAGCTTCGACGACAGGGGATTCCAGTACTTC.

In this sample, this clone turned up once. The chain is built from TRBV12-5 and TRBJ1-6; a possible D gene is TRBD1 (5 bases). The V and J ends lost 6 bases and 7 bases respectively, with 10 bases between them. In germline, CDR1 is LGHNT, CDR2 FRNRAP. The CDR3 has 13 amino acids. CDR3 coding DNA: TGTGCTAGTGGCATGGGGGGAAATTCACCCCTCCACTTT. Translating it yields CASGMGGNSPLHF.

The CDR3 loop is CASSSLGSSYNEQFF. Here the CDR3 DNA reads TGTGCCAGCAGTTCCTTAGGGAGTTCCTACAATGAGCAGTTCTTC. V gene TRBV6-6 combines with J gene TRBJ2-1, with TRBD2 as a possible D gene (5 bases). Germline lookup yields CDR1 MNHNY and CDR2 SVGAGI (reference sequence). V lost 4 bases and J 1 base, leaving 11 bases between the germline ends. The CDR3 is 15 residues long.

CDR3 DNA sequence: TGTGCCAGCAACCCCCAGGCGCAGGGGGGGACCCAGTACTTC. Protein: CASNPQAQGGTQYF. The V gene is TRBV7-9, the J gene TRBJ2-5, with D possibly TRBD1 on 7 matching bases. The CDR3 is made up of 14 amino acids. Looked up from germline, CDR1 is SEHNR and CDR2 is FQNEAQ (reference sequence). Deletions cut 7 bases from V and 7 bases from J, with 19 bases between. The whole variable domain, remainder taken from reference TRBV7-9 and TRBJ2-5, is DTGVSQNPRHKITKRGQNVTFRCDPISEHNRLYWYRQTLGQGPEFLTYFQNEAQLEKSRLLSDRFSAERPKGSFSTLEIQRTEQGDSAMYLCASNPQAQGGTQYFGPGTRLLVL.

The rearrangement links TRBV12-2 to TRBJ2-7; no check of the table's D call, TRBD2, against the DNA was made. TRBV12-2 constitutes a pseudogene. This CDR3 contains 13 residues. In DNA, the CDR3 is TGTGCAAGTCCCGCTAGAAGAACCTACGAGCAGTACTTC. Translated, it gives CASPARRTYEQYF.

This chain uses TRBV6-2 or TRBV6-3 with TRBJ2-7; 12 positions agree with TRBD2. Germline loops: CDR1 MNHEY, CDR2 SVGEGT. The length of the CDR3 is 15 residues. Trimming cost V 5 bases and J 7 bases; bases outside gene matches: 9. The CDR3 loop is CASSPLAGGPWEQYF. As DNA, the CDR3 is TGTGCCAGCAGTCCCCTAGCGGGAGGGCCTTGGGAGCAGTACTTC.

The chain couples TRBV2 to TRBJ2-7, with TRBD2 identical over 10 bases. V shed 1 base, J shed 6 bases, and the junction held 0 bases outside the gene matches. Germline lookup yields CDR1 SNHLY and CDR2 FYNNEI. CDR3 size: 13 residues. The CDR3 nucleotides are TGTGCCAGCAGTGAAGGGACTAGCGGCGAGCAGTACTTC. Protein: CASSEGTSGEQYF.

V and J are TRBV4-2 and TRBJ2-1, with 9 positions matching TRBD1. V dropped 2 bases and J dropped 6; count of bases not matched to a gene: 5. The CDR3 is 15 residues long. Germline assignment: CDR1 LGHNA and CDR2 YNFKEQ. CDR3 in DNA: TGTGCCAGCAGCCAAACCGGGACAGGGTTCAATGAGCAGTTCTTC. As protein: CASSQTGTGFNEQFF.

This clone was seen a few times. V is TRBV7-2 and J is TRBJ2-3; possible D gene TRBD2, 6 bases. The CDR3 totals 15 residues. In germline, CDR1 is SGHTA, CDR2 FQGNSA. The germline V and J ends were trimmed by 2 bases and 4 bases, with 13 bases remaining between them. The CDR3 DNA follows: TGTGCCAGCAGCTTATCGTACGGGAGCTCAGATACGCAGTATTTT. Translation: CASSLSYGSSDTQYF.

The V gene is TRBV5-1, the J gene TRBJ1-2; TRBD1 is a possible D gene (6 bases). Trimming shortened V by 4 bases and J by 1 base, and 20 bases separated the two germline ends. Germline CDR1 reads SGHRS; CDR2 reads YFSETQ. This CDR3 comprises 17 residues. The DNA of the CDR3 is TGCGCCAGCAGCCGGGCGGGGGGCGTCTTATATAACTATGGCTACACCTTC. Protein: CASSRAGGVLYNYGYTF.

CDR3 residues: CASSLTGEQFF. CDR3 bases: TGCGCCAGCAGCTTGACGGGGGAGCAGTTCTTC. The chain employs TRBV5-1 and TRBJ2-1, with a weak D call TRBD2 (5 bases). CDR3 length: 11 amino acids. Trimming took 1 base from V and 10 from J, leaving 6 bases between them. Germline values: CDR1 SGHRS, CDR2 YFSETQ.

The chain has TRBV5-4 and TRBJ2-1; perhaps TRBD1 as D (6 bases). Between the trimmed V and J ends, which lost 1 base and 4 bases, there was a span of 12 bases. Germline CDR1 SGHNT, CDR2 YYREEE (reference sequence). The CDR3 covers 15 residues. CDR3 residues: CASSLKQGIYNEQFF. The CDR3 DNA reads as TGTGCCAGCAGCTTGAAACAGGGAATATACAATGAGCAGTTCTTC.

The chain is built from TRBV18 and TRBJ2-3, with 11 bases fitting TRBD2. The ends lost 4 bases at V and 5 bases at J; junction bases unmatched: 8. CDR1 and CDR2 from the germline V gene are KGHSH and LQKENI. There are 16 residues in the CDR3. The CDR3 is CASSLLAGGWKDTQYF. CDR3 in DNA: TGTGCCAGCTCACTTCTAGCGGGGGGCTGGAAAGATACGCAGTATTTT.

There are a few counts of this clone. Other DNA sequences in the same sample also yield this CDR3. This chain joins TRBV30 and TRBJ1-2; 10 bases map to TRBD1. Germline V lookup: CDR1 GTSNPN, CDR2 SVGIG (reference sequence). V was pared by 2 bases and J by 5 bases, with 8 bases of the junction left unmatched. CDR3 length equals 15 residues. For the CDR3, the DNA is TGTGCCTGGAGTTCGCCAGGGACAGGGGTATATGGCTACACCTTC. Its translation: CAWSSPGTGVYGYTF.